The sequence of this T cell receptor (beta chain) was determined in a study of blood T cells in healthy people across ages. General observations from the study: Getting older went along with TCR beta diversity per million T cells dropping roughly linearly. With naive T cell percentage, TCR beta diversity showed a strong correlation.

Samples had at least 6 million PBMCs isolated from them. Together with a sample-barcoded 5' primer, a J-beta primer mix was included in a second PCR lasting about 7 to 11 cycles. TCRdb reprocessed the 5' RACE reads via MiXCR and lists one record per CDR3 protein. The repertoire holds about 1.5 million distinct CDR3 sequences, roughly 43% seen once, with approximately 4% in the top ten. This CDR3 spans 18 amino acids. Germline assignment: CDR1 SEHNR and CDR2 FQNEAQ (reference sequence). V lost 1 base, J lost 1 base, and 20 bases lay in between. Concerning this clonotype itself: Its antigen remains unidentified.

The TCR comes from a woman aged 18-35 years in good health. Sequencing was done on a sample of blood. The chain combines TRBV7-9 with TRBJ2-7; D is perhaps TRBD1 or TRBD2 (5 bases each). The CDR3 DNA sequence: TGTGCCAGCAGCTTAGGCCACTCGGGACCAAGGGGATCCTACGAGCAGTACTTC. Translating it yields CASSLGHSGPRGSYEQYF.